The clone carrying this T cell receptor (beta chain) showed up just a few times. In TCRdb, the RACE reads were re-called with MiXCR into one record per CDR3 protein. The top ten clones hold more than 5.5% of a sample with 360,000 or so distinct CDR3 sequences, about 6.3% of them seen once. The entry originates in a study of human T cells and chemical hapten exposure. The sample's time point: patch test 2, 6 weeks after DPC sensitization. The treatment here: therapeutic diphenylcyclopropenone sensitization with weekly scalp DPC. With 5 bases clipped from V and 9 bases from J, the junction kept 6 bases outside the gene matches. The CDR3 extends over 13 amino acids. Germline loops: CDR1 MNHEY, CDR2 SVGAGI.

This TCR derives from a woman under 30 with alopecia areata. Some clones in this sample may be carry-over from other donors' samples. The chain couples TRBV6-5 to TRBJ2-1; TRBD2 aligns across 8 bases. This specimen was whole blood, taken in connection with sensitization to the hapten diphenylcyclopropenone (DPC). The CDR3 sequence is CASSRRGGPEQFF. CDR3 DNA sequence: TGTGCCAGCAGTCGACGGGGGGGCCCTGAGCAGTTCTTC.